This paragraph covers one TCR beta chain sequence. This sample is drawn from a study of blood T cells in healthy people across ages. The germline gives CDR1 DFQATT, CDR2 SNEGSKA (reference sequence). The CDR3 is 13 amino acids. Alongside a J-beta primer mix, a sample-barcoded 5' primer served in a second PCR lasting about 7 to 11 cycles. TCRdb analysed the 5' RACE reads with MiXCR anew, one entry per CDR3 protein. Among around 750,000 distinct CDR3 sequences listed, about 53% were seen once. The source of this sequence is a man of 80 years or more in good health. The J gene is TRBJ2-4, the V gene TRBV20-1; 8 bases map to TRBD2. The DNA end favors TRBJ2-7, so the J call may be wrong. Sequencing used blood. CDR3 nucleotides: TGCAGTGCTGAGCGGGAGTGGAAGGGCGAGCAGTACTTC. The encoded protein is CSAEREWKGEQYF.